The clone carrying this T cell receptor (beta chain) is medium-sized. This record comes from a study of naive and memory T cell subsets. The beta constant-region primer was an equimolar mix of two oligonucleotides covering TRBC1 and TRBC2. TCRdb independently ran MiXCR on the UMI-ligation and nested PCR reads; one entry per CDR3 protein. The data show under 35,000 distinct CDR3 sequences, roughly 10% seen once. Losses at the gene ends were 7 bases for V and 8 bases for J; bases not matched to a gene: 5. This CDR3 spans 13 amino acids. CDR1 is MDHEN and CDR2 is SYDVKM in the germline V gene. The genes are TRBV28 and TRBJ1-5; 10 bases are shared with TRBD1. The sequence was collected from a human donor in good health. Source material: effector memory CD4+ T cells from blood. Subset noted: effector memory, CD45RA- CD27-. CDR3 region: CASITGTGEPQHF. Here the CDR3 DNA reads TGTGCCAGCATCACCGGGACAGGGGAGCCCCAGCATTTT.